Shown below are 17 T cell receptor beta chains from a single sample sequenced in a study of identical twins. TCRdb re-called the 5' RACE reads through MiXCR, storing one row per CDR3 protein. Among approximately 530,000 distinct CDR3 sequences, about a fifth were seen once, and the ten largest hold approximately 0.5%. This same sample was also part of a study on yellow fever vaccine responses in identical twins.

The sequenced sample was CD4+ T cells sorted from blood. The receptors shown here come from a woman aged 18-29 years in good health.

This clonotype was seen only a few times. The chain is built from TRBV19 and TRBJ1-1, with 8 nucleotides matching TRBD1. CDR3 length: 15 residues. Germline values: CDR1 LNHDA, CDR2 SQIVND (reference sequence). The V segment lost 6 bases and the J segment 4 bases; nucleotides outside the gene matches: 10. As DNA, the CDR3 is TGTGCCAGTAGACGAGGTGGGGACAGGAGCACTGAAGCTTTCTTT. Translated, it gives CASRRGGDRSTEAFF.

The chain uses TRBV4-1 and TRBJ2-1; tentative D call: TRBD2 (5 bases). There are 15 residues in the CDR3. The V end was cut by 4 bases, the J end by 4 bases, with 14 bases between. Germline assignment: CDR1 MGHRA and CDR2 YSYEKL. The CDR3, as DNA: TGCGCCAGCAGCCCCGGGCGGGCGCAGTACAATGAGCAGTTCTTC. Translation gives CASSPGRAQYNEQFF.

There are a few counts of this clonotype. The chain is built from TRBV12-3 or TRBV12-4 and TRBJ2-5, with a tentative D call TRBD1 (6 bases). V lost 4 bases, J lost 5 bases, and 17 bases lay in between. The CDR3 is 15 amino acids. CDR3 region: CASSSGTRRAETQYF. DNA for the CDR3: TGTGCCAGCAGTTCTGGGACAAGGAGAGCGGAGACCCAGTACTTC.

This clonotype was counted between two and nine times. V gene TRBV5-1 combines with J gene TRBJ2-5; tentative D call: TRBD2 (5 bases). V lost 6 bases and J lost 3, with 12 bases in between. Per the germline V gene, CDR1 is SGHRS and CDR2 is YFSETQ. This CDR3 is built from 13 residues. The CDR3 DNA reads TGCGCCAGCACCCGGTCGACTAAAGAGACCCAGTACTTC. Its protein product is CASTRSTKETQYF.

This clonotype was seen a few times. The V gene is TRBV11-1, the J gene TRBJ2-5, with D possibly matching TRBD1 (5 bases). V dropped 2 bases and J dropped 4 bases, with 23 bases sitting between them. The CDR3 loop spans 18 amino acids. Germline V gives CDR1 SGHAT, CDR2 FQDESV (reference sequence). CDR3 bases: TGTGCCAGCAGCTTAAGAAGCAGTCACAGGACGACCCCAGAGACCCAGTACTTC. Encoded protein: CASSLRSSHRTTPETQYF.

The chain carries TRBV4-2 and TRBJ1-2; D uncertain. The V end lost 4 bases, the J end lost 5 bases, and 17 bases lay between the germline ends. CDR1 and CDR2 from the germline V gene are LGHNA and YNFKEQ. This CDR3 region has 15 residues. The CDR3: CASSPRTETVYGYTF. Here the CDR3 DNA reads TGTGCCAGCAGCCCACGGACCGAAACAGTTTATGGCTACACCTTC.

The V call is TRBV7-9, the J call TRBJ1-1; weak D call: TRBD1 (5 bases). Germline values: CDR1 SEHNR, CDR2 FQNEAQ (reference sequence). Deletions cut 4 bases from V and 6 bases from J, with 15 bases between. This CDR3 has 14 amino acids. Written as DNA, the CDR3 is TGTGCCAGCAGCTCGGGGTGGGGGTACCCTGAAGCTTTCTTT. Its translation is CASSSGWGYPEAFF.

This clonotype has a handful of counts. The V gene is TRBV12-3 or TRBV12-4, the J gene TRBJ2-5; 8 bases map to TRBD1. This CDR3 region has 15 residues. With 6 bases clipped from V and 4 bases from J, the junction kept 10 bases outside the gene matches. The CDR3 bases are TGTGCCAGCAGCCCGTTCGGACAGGGAGGAGAGACCCAGTACTTC. Encoded protein: CASSPFGQGGETQYF.

This chain links TRBV4-2 with TRBJ2-5, with 13 bases aligning to TRBD2. CDR1 LGHNA and CDR2 YNFKEQ come from the germline V gene. The CDR3 runs 15 residues. Trimming cost V 8 bases and J 4 bases; bases outside gene matches: 7. The CDR3 region has the DNA TGTGCCAGCGCAACTAGCGGGAGGGCCGGAGAGACCCAGTACTTC. Amino acid sequence: CASATSGRAGETQYF.

V gene TRBV27 combines with J gene TRBJ2-6; D is undetermined. CDR1 MNHEY and CDR2 SMNVEV come from the germline V gene (reference sequence). The V end was cut by 3 bases, the J end by 0 bases, with 6 bases between. The CDR3 is 15 amino acids. CDR3 sequence (DNA): TGTGCCAGCAGTTTTTCGGGCTCTGGGGCCAACGTCCTGACTTTC. Its translation: CASSFSGSGANVLTF.

This clonotype appeared a few times. This chain links TRBV12-3 or TRBV12-4 with TRBJ1-5; 7 positions agree with TRBD1. The CDR3 loop spans 14 amino acids. V gave up 7 bases and J gave up 6 bases; unmatched junction bases: 9. CDR3 in DNA: TGTGCCAGCAACCCTGCAGGGGGTACTCAGCCCCAGCATTTT. Its protein is CASNPAGGTQPQHF.

The rearrangement joins TRBV5-1 to TRBJ2-7, with D uncertain. The CDR3 extends over 13 amino acids. Between the trimmed V and J ends, which lost 0 bases and 6 bases, there was a span of 10 bases. Germline V CDR1 and CDR2: SGHRS, YFSETQ. The DNA of the CDR3 is TGCGCCAGCAGCTTGGGGCTTTCCGGCGAGCAGTACTTC. Translation: CASSLGLSGEQYF.

The genes are TRBV6-1 and TRBJ2-3; 8 bases are shared with TRBD2. This CDR3 is built from 19 residues. V was clipped by 11 bases and J by 9 bases; unmatched bases: 31. Germline loops: CDR1 MNHNS, CDR2 SASEGT. The CDR3 DNA follows: TGTGCCGCAGCGGGCGCGAGGGGGGTCAGCGGGGGCGACCTCCGAACGCAGTATTTT. It is translated as CAAAGARGVSGGDLRTQYF.

DNA for the CDR3: TGCAGCCTCAAGAATTACGAGCAGTACTTC. As protein: CSLKNYEQYF. This chain uses TRBV29-1 with TRBJ2-7; D ambiguous. The CDR3 spans 10 residues. The V end was cut by 8 bases, the J end by 4 bases, with 9 bases between. CDR1 is SQVTM and CDR2 is ANQGSEA in the germline V gene.

The J gene is TRBJ2-4, the V gene TRBV7-4; tentatively, D is TRBD2 (6 bases). Germline CDR1 reads SGHVT; CDR2 reads SQSDAQ. V lost 3 bases, J lost 1 base, and 13 bases lay in between. This CDR3 region has 16 residues. The CDR3 here is CASSFNGSGAKNIQYF. The CDR3 coding sequence is TGTGCCAGCAGCTTTAACGGGAGCGGGGCCAAAAACATTCAGTACTTC.

The J gene is TRBJ1-5, the V gene TRBV7-9, with a weak D call TRBD1 (6 bases). This CDR3 has 13 amino acids. Germline CDR1 and CDR2: SEHNR and FQNEAQ (reference sequence). The V gene lost 8 bases and the J gene lost 4 bases, with 12 bases spanning the gap. The CDR3 DNA sequence: TGTGCCAGCGGTTCCGGGACAAATCAGCCCCAGCATTTT. Translated, it gives CASGSGTNQPQHF.

The J gene is TRBJ2-7, the V gene TRBV29-1, with D possibly being TRBD1 (6 bases). Trimming removed 7 bases from V and 4 bases from J, with 17 bases in between. Germline assignment: CDR1 SQVTM and CDR2 ANQGSEA. The CDR3 extends over 13 amino acids. CDR3 sequence reads: CSDPGHQSYEQYF. CDR3 sequence (DNA): TGCAGCGATCCGGGACACCAGTCTTACGAGCAGTACTTC.